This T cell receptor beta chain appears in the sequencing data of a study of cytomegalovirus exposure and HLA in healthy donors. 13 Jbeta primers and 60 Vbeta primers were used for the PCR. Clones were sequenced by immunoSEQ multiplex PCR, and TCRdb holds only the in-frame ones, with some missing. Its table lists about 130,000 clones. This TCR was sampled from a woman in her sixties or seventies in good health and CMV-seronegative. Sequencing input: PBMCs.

CDR3 DNA: TGTGCCAGCTCACCTGCAGACAGGGGCAGATACGAGCAGTACTTC. Its translation is CASSPADRGRYEQYF. The J gene is TRBJ2-7, the V gene TRBV18; 8 bases line up with TRBD1. V lost 3 bases to trimming and J lost 4 bases; unmatched junction nucleotides: 8. The CDR3 consists of 15 residues. Germline loops: CDR1 KGHSH, CDR2 LQKENI.